The text below deals with one T cell receptor beta chain. The antigen remains unidentified. The PCR was carried out with 60 Vbeta primers and 13 Jbeta primers. Using immunoSEQ multiplex PCR, the repertoire was profiled, and TCRdb retains in-frame clones only, with some absent. The sample comprises fewer than 140,000 clones, around 80% of which are singletons, and under 8% rests with the top ten. The source of the sample is a study of cytomegalovirus exposure and HLA in healthy donors. Overall study findings and caveats: One later analysis reportedly identified an Asian-associated ancestry cluster that showed fewer N-insertions than the approximately 710-donor mean. Per a prior analysis, the majority of TCR beta V segments were productive roughly 90% or roughly 30% of the time.

The specimen sequenced was PBMCs. The sequence derives from a woman between 45 and 65 years old in good health and CMV-seropositive.

The CDR3 spells CASSLVPSLNTGELFF. The DNA for the CDR3 is TGCGCCAGCAGCTTGGTTCCTAGCCTTAACACCGGGGAGCTGTTTTTT. This sequence joins TRBV5-1 and TRBJ2-2; TRBD2 might be the D (5 bases). CDR3 size: 16 residues. Germline V gives CDR1 SGHRS, CDR2 YFSETQ. V gave up 0 bases and J gave up 2 bases, with 11 bases separating them.